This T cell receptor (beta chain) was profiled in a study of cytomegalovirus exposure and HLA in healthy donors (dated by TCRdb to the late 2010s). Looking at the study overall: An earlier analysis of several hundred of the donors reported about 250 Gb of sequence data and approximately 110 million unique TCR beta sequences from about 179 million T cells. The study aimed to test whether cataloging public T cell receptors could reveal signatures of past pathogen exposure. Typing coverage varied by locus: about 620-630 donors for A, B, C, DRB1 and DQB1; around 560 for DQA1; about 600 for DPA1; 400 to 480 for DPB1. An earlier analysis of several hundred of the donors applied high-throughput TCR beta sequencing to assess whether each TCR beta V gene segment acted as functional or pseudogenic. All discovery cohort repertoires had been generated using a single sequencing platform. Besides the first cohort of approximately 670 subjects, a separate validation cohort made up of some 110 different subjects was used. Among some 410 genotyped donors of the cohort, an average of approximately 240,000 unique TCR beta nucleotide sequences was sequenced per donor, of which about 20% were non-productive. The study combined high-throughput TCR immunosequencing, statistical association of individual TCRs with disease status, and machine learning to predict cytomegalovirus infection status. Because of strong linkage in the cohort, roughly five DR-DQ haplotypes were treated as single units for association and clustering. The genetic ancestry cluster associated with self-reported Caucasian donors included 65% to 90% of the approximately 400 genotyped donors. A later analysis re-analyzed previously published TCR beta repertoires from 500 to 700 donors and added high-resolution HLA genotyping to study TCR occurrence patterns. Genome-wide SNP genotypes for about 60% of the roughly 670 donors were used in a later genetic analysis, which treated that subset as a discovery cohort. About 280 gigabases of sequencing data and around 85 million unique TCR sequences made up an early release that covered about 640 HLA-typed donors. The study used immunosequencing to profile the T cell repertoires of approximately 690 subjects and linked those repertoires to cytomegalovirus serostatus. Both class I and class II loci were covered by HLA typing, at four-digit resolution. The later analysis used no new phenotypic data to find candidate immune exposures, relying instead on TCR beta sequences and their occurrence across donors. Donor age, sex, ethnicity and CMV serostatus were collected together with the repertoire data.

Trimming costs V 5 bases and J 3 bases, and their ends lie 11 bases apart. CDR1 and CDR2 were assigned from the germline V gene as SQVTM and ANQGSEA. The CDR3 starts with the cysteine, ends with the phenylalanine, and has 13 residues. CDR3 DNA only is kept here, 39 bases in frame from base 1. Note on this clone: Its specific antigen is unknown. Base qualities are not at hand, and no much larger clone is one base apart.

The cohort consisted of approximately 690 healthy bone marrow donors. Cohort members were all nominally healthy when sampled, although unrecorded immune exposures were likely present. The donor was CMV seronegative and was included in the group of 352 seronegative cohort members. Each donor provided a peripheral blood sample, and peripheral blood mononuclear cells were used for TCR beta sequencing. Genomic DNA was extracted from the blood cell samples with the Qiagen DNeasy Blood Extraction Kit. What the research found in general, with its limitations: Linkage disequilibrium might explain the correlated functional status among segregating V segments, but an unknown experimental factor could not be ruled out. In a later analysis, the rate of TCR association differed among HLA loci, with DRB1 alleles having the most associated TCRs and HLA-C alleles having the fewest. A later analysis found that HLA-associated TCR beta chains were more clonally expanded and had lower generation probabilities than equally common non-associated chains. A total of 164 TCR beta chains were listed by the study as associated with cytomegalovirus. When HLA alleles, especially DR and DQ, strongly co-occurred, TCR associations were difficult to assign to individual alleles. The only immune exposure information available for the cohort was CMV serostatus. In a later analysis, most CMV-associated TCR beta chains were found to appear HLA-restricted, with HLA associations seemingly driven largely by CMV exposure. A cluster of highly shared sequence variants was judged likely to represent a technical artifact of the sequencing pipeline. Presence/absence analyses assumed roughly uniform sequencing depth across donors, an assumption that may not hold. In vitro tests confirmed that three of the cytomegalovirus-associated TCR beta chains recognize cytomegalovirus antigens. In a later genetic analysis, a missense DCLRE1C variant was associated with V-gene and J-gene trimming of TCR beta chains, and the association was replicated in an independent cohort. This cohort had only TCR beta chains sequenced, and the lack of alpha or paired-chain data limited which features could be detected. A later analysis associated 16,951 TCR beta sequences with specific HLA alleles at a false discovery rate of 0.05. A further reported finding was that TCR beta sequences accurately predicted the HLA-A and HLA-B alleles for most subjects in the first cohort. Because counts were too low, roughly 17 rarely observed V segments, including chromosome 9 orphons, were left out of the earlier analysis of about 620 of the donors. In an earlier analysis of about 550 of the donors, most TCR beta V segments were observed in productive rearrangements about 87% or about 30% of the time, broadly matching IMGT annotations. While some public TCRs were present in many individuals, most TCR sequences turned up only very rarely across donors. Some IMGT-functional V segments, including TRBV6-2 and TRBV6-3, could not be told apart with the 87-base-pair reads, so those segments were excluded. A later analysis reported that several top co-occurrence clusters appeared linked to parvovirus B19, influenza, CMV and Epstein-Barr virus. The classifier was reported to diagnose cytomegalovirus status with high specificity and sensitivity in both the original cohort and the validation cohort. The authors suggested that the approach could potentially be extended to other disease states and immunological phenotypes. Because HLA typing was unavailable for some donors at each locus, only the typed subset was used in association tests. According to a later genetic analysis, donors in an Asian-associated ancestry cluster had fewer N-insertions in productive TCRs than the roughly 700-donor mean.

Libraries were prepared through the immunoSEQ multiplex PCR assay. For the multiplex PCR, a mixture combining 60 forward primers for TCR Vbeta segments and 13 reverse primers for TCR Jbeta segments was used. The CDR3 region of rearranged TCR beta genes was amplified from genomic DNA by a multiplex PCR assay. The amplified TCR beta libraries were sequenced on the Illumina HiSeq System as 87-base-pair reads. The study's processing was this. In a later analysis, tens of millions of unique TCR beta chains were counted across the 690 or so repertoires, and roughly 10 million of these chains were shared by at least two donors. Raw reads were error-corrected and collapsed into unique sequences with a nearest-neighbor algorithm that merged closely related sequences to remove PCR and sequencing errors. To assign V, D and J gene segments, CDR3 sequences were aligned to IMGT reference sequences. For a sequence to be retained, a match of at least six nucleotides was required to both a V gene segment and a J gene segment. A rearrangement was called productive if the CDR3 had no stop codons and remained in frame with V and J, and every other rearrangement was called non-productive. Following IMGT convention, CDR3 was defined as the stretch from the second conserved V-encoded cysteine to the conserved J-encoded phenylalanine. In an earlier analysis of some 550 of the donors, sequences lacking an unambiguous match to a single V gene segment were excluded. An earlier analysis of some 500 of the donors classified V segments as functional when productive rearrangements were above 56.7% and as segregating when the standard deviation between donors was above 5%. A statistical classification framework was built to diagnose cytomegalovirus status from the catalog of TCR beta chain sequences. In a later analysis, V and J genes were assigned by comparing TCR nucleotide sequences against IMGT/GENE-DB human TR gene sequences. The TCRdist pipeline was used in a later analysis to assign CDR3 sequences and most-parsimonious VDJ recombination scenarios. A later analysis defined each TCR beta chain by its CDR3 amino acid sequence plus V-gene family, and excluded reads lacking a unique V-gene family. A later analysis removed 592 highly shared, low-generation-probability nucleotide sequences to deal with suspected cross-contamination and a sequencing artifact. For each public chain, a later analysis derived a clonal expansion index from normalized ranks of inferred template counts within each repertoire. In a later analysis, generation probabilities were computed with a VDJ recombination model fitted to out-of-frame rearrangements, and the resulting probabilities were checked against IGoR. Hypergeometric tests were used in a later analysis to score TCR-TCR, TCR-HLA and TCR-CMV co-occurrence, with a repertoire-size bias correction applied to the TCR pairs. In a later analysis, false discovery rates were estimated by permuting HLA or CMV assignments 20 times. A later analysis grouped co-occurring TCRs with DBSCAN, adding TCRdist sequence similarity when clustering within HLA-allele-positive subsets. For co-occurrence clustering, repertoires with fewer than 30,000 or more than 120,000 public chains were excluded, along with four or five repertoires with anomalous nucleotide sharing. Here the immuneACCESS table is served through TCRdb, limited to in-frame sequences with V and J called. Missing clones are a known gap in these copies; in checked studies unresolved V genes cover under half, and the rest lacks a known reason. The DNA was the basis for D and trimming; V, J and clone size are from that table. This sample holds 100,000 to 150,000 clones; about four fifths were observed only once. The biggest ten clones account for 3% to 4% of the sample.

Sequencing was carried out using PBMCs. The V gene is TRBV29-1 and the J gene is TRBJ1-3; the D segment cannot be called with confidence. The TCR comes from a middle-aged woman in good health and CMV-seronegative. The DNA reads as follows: TGCAGCGTTTCTTCGGCAGGTGGAAACACCATATATTTT. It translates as CSVSSAGGNTIYF.